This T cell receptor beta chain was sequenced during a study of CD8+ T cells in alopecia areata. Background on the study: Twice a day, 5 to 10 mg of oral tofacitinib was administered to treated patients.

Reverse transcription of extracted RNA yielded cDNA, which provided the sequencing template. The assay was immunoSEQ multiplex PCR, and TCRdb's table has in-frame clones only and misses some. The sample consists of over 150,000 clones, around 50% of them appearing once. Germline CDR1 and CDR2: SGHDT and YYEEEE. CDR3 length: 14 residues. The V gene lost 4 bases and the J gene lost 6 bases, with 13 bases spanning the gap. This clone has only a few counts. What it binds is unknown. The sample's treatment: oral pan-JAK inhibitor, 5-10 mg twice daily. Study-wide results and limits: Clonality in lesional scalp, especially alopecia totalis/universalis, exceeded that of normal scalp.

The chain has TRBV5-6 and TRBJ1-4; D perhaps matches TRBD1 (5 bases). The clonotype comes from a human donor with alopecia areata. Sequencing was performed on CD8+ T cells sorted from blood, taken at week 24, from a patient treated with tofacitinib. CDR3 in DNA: TGTGCCAGCAGCCCGGGACGGACTTATGAAAAACTGTTTTTT. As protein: CASSPGRTYEKLFF.